This TCR beta chain was profiled in a study of CD8 T cells in ankylosing spondylitis. TCRdb re-called the 5' RACE reads through MiXCR, storing one row per CDR3 protein. The profile covers roughly 200,000 distinct CDR3 sequences, with 9.5% to 15% appearing a single time and about 17% taken by the ten largest. V was trimmed by 5 bases and J by 6 bases, leaving 20 bases between them. From germline, CDR1 is MNHEY and CDR2 SMNVEV (reference sequence). The CDR3 runs 16 residues. Source material: blood, either unsorted or a sorted T cell fraction (not recorded which). The receptor's source is a male donor with ankylosing spondylitis or in good health (not recorded which). The V call is TRBV27, the J call TRBJ2-1; the D is unclear. In DNA form, the CDR3 reads TGTGCCAGCAGTCCCGACTCCCTCTACTACTCCAATGAGCAGTTCTTC. It is translated as CASSPDSLYYSNEQFF.